A selection of T cell receptor beta chains follows, all from one sample in a study of memory CD4+ T cells and cytomegalovirus serostatus. Here immunoSEQ multiplex PCR was the method, and the copy in TCRdb shows in-frame clones only, minus some. The data show roughly 45,000 clones, about 77% seen once. The sample taken for sequencing was memory CD4+ T cells from blood. Receptors originate from an adult in good health and CMV-seronegative. The CDR3 runs from the conserved cysteine through the conserved F or W. The order of the fields is V gene, D gene, clone size, J gene, CDR3 protein, CDR3 DNA. D genes are given only for firm matches. Only part of the rows carry a size: once, few, many, or a class if the clone is expanded.

V: TRBV7-8
D: TRBD2
size: few
J: TRBJ2-3
CDR3: CATTSGGGRLTDTQYF
DNA: TGTGCCACTACTAGCGGGGGGGGACGACTCACAGATACGCAGTATTTT

V: TRBV2
D: .
size: few
J: TRBJ1-5
CDR3: CASRVNQPQHF
DNA: TGTGCCAGCAGGGTTAATCAGCCCCAGCATTTT

V: TRBV20-1
D: .
size: .
J: TRBJ1-1
CDR3: CSARSDREAFF
DNA: TGCAGTGCTAGGTCAGATCGTGAAGCTTTCTTT

V: TRBV7-2
D: .
size: .
J: TRBJ1-2
CDR3: CASSLGGTSSNYGYTF
DNA: TGTGCCAGCAGCCTAGGGGGAACAAGTTCAAACTATGGCTACACCTTC

V: TRBV7-9
D: .
size: many
J: TRBJ1-6
CDR3: CASSLGPRHSPLHF
DNA: TGTGCCAGCAGCTTAGGCCCAAGACATTCACCCCTCCACTTT

V: TRBV5-6
D: .
size: .
J: TRBJ1-5
CDR3: CASSSRVRNQPQHF
DNA: TGTGCCAGCAGCTCGAGGGTTCGCAATCAGCCCCAGCATTTT

V: TRBV28
D: TRBD1
size: .
J: TRBJ2-2
CDR3: CASSLADRAVGELFF
DNA: TGTGCCAGCAGTCTGGCCGACAGGGCGGTCGGGGAGCTGTTTTTT

V: TRBV10-1
D: .
size: .
J: TRBJ2-1
CDR3: CASRGANYNEQFF
DNA: TGCGCCAGCAGAGGGGCAAATTACAATGAGCAGTTCTTC

V: TRBV5-4
D: TRBD1
size: .
J: TRBJ1-1
CDR3: CASSRTGTGSEAFF
DNA: TGTGCCAGCAGCCGTACCGGGACAGGGAGTGAAGCTTTCTTT

V: TRBV5-4
D: TRBD1
size: .
J: TRBJ1-2
CDR3: CASSPDRGPTWMVYGYTF
DNA: TGTGCCAGCAGCCCGGACAGGGGGCCAACTTGGATGGTCTATGGCTACACCTTC

V: TRBV2
D: TRBD1
size: .
J: TRBJ1-1
CDR3: CASRTIDRVGTEAFF
DNA: TGTGCCAGCAGAACCATAGACAGGGTGGGCACTGAAGCTTTCTTT

V: TRBV7-7
D: TRBD2
size: once
J: TRBJ2-1
CDR3: CASSLRTSGRNEQFF
DNA: TGTGCCAGCAGCCTACGTACTAGCGGGAGGAATGAGCAGTTCTTC

V: TRBV18
D: .
size: .
J: TRBJ1-6
CDR3: CASSREEDSPLHF
DNA: TGTGCCAGCTCACGAGAGGAGGATTCACCCCTCCACTTT

V: TRBV18
D: .
size: .
J: TRBJ2-7
CDR3: CASSPQKGGNEQYF
DNA: TGTGCCAGCTCACCACAGAAAGGGGGTAACGAGCAGTACTTC

V: TRBV30
D: TRBD1
size: few
J: TRBJ2-7
CDR3: CAWSVGGSSYEQYF
DNA: TGTGCCTGGAGTGTAGGGGGCAGCTCCTACGAGCAGTACTTC

V: TRBV5-1
D: .
size: .
J: TRBJ2-3
CDR3: CASSSIAVQRRGTQYF
DNA: TGCGCCAGCAGCTCGATAGCGGTTCAACGAAGGGGGACGCAGTATTTT

V: TRBV27
D: .
size: .
J: TRBJ1-1
CDR3: CASSSPTWEEAFF
DNA: TGTGCCAGCAGTTCTCCGACTTGGGAGGAAGCTTTCTTT

V: TRBV30
D: TRBD1
size: .
J: TRBJ1-3
CDR3: CAWSVLAGGNTIYF
DNA: TGTGCCTGGAGTGTACTAGCAGGGGGCAACACCATATATTTT

V: TRBV25-1
D: .
size: .
J: TRBJ2-3
CDR3: CASSEGGSTDTQYF
DNA: TGTGCCAGCAGTGAAGGGGGTTCCACAGATACGCAGTATTTT

V: TRBV5-1
D: .
size: .
J: TRBJ1-1
CDR3: CATRLQGGAEAFF
DNA: TGCGCCACCCGCTTACAGGGCGGCGCTGAAGCTTTCTTT

V: TRBV2
D: TRBD1
size: few
J: TRBJ1-2
CDR3: CASSRTPGQGTGGYTF
DNA: TGTGCCAGCAGCCGGACCCCGGGACAGGGAACGGGTGGCTACACCTTC

V: TRBV18
D: TRBD2
size: .
J: TRBJ2-7
CDR3: CASSPTSLAGITYEQYF
DNA: TGTGCCAGCTCACCAACCTCTCTAGCGGGTATCACCTACGAGCAGTACTTC

V: TRBV7-8
D: .
size: .
J: TRBJ1-6
CDR3: CASSLATASYNSPLHF
DNA: TGTGCCAGCAGCTTAGCAACAGCCTCCTATAATTCACCCCTCCACTTT